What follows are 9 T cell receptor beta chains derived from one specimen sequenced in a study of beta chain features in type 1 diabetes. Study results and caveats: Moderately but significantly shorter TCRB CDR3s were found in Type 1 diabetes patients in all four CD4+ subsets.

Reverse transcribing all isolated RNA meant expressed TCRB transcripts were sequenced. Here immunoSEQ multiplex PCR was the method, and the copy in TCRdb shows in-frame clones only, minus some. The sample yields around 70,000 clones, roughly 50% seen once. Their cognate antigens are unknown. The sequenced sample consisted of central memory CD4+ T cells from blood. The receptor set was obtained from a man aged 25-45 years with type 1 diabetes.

CDR3: CASRPTGGPEAFF. CDR3 nucleotides: TGCGCCAGCAGGCCCACAGGGGGCCCTGAAGCTTTCTTT. The rearrangement links TRBV5-1 to TRBJ1-1, with 9 bases aligning to TRBD1. Germline V gene lookup returns CDR1 SGHRS and CDR2 YFSETQ. The junction had 5 bases not matched to a gene; V was cut back by 5 bases and J by 6 bases. The CDR3 sequence is 13 residues long.

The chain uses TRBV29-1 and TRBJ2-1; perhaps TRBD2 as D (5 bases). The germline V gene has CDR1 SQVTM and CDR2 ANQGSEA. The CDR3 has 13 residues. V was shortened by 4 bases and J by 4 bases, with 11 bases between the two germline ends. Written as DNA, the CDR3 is TGCAGCGTTGGATCTACTAGTTACAATGAGCAGTTCTTC. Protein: CSVGSTSYNEQFF.

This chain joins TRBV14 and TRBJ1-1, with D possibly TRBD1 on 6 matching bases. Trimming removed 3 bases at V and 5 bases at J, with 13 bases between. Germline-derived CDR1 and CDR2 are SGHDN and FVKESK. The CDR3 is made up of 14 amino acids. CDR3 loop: CASSHPGQSTEAFF. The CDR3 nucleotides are TGTGCCAGCAGCCATCCCGGACAGTCTACTGAAGCTTTCTTT.

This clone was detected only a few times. The CDR3 is CASSPGMTPSTDTQYF. The CDR3 DNA reads as TGCGCCAGCAGCCCCGGAATGACTCCTAGCACAGATACGCAGTATTTT. The genes are TRBV5-1 and TRBJ2-3; D remains unclear. Trimming removed 4 bases from V and 0 bases from J, with 15 bases in between. CDR3 length: 16 residues. Germline assignment: CDR1 SGHRS and CDR2 YFSETQ.

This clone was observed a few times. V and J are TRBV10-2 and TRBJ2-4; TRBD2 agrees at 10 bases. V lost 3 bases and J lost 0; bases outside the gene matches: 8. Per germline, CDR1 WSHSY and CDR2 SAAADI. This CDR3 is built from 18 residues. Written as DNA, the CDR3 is TGCGCCAGCAGTGACGAGCGGGGGGGCCAAATAGCCAAAAACATTCAGTACTTC. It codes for CASSDERGGQIAKNIQYF.

The CDR3 is CASSLSDRDSYGYTF. CDR3 nucleotide sequence: TGTGCCAGCAGCTTATCCGACCGGGACAGCTATGGCTACACCTTC. The chain carries TRBV7-9 and TRBJ1-2, with TRBD1 identical over 7 bases. Germline V CDR1 and CDR2: SEHNR, FQNEAQ (reference sequence). The CDR3 sequence is 15 residues long. V lost 2 bases and J lost 4; bases outside the gene matches: 7.

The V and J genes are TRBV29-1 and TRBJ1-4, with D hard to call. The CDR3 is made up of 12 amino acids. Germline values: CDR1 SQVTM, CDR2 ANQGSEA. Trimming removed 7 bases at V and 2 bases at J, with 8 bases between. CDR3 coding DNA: TGCAGCGGGAGGTCCACTAATGAAAAACTGTTTTTT. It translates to CSGRSTNEKLFF.

The CDR3 DNA reads TGTGCCAGCAGCTTACGGGACAGCGAGCAGTACTTC. Its translation is CASSLRDSEQYF. The rearrangement uses TRBV7-8 and TRBJ2-7; 7 bases map to TRBD1. CDR1 and CDR2 from the germline V gene are SGHVS and FQNEAQ. CDR3 length: 12 residues. The junction had 1 base not matched to a gene; V was cut back by 2 bases and J by 6 bases. The full variable domain, in which reference TRBV7-8 and TRBJ2-7 provide the parts outside the CDR3, is GAGVSQSPRYKVAKRGQDVALRCDPISGHVSLFWYQQALGQGPEFLTYFQNEAQLDKSGLPSDRFFAERPEGSVSTLKIQRTQQEDSAVYLCASSLRDSEQYFGPGTRLTVT.

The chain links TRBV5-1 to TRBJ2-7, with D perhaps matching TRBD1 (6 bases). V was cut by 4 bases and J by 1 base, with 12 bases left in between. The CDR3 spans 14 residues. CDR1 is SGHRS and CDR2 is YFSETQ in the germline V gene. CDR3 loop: CASSPDTGSYEQYF. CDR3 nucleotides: TGCGCCAGCAGCCCGGACACAGGGTCCTACGAGCAGTACTTC.